This T cell receptor beta chain comes out of a study of blood T cell repertoires in COVID-19 (dated by TCRdb to 2020 to 2021). Regarding the research as a whole: The collaborator samples originated in the United States, Italy and Spain and spanned the acute and convalescent phases of COVID-19. Samples were obtained from the ongoing ImmuneRACE study (first 160 participants) and from over a thousand subjects provided by 6 global collaborators. The prospective study material was composed of cDNA or gDNA derived from T cells, B-cell-depleted T cells, or PBMCs. The repertoires were made available in a free public database intended to serve as a resource for research on the immune response to SARS-CoV-2. HLA class I and class II types, where available, came from metadata supplied by the sample provider rather than from assay-based typing. Nearly every sample came with metadata listing a de-identified subject ID, COVID-19 status, age in years and sex. Deeply sampled blood TCRbeta repertoires from subjects exposed to, actively infected with, or recovered from COVID-19 were included in the dataset. The study at large found these results: How much clinical and demographic metadata was included differed by source and by participant, and the metadata was provided uncurated.

Taken from cysteine to phenylalanine, the CDR3 has 13 residues. The CDR3 DNA has 39 bases and is translated from base 1. Trimming accounts for 1 base at V and 6 bases at J, while the number of junction bases matched to no gene is 2. From the germline V gene, CDR1 is SGHTS and CDR2 is YDEGEE. Comment on this clone: Its binding antigen is unknown. Base qualities are not at hand, and no much larger clone is one base apart.

TCRbeta CDR3 regions were amplified from genomic DNA by means of the immunoSEQ Assay, a bias-controlled multiplex PCR. The study's own analysis went as follows. Nucleated cell counts per sample were estimated from amplification of reference gene primers within the assay. Sequence reads were collapsed and filtered to measure the absolute abundance of every unique TCRbeta CDR3 rearrangement. For each sample, productive Simpson clonality was calculated as the square root of Simpson's diversity index over productive rearrangements. TCRdb holds this immuneACCESS table with in-frame rearrangements only. Some clones are missing; in checked studies, unresolved V genes explain under half, and the rest has no known cause. The DNA was the basis for D and trimming; V, J and clone size are from that table. The sample includes about 140,000 clones, with 84% observed a single time. The biggest ten clones account for roughly 8.7% of the sample.

One collaborating source in Seattle enrolled patients while the patients were actively infected and followed the patients over time throughout the course of disease. Whole blood was collected in K2EDTA tubes by collaborating institutions according to the institutions' own protocols. For TCRbeta analysis, collaborators shipped samples in one of three forms: frozen whole blood, isolated PBMCs, or DNA extracted from either of those sample types. The specimen sequenced was peripheral blood. This sequence uses TRBV5-8 and TRBJ1-2, and TRBD1 aligns with 8 junction nucleotides. This TCR was sampled from a man aged 25 to 40 with COVID-19, enrolled during active disease. For the CDR3, the sequence is CASSLSGGDGYTF. The DNA sequence is given as TGTGCCAGCAGCTTGTCAGGGGGCGATGGCTACACCTTC.